The next 3 T cell receptor beta chains were all read from a single sample in a study of T-cell reconstitution after alpha-beta-depleted transplantation in children. The TCRbeta library was prepared with unique molecular identifiers. TCRdb re-analysed the PCR reads in MiXCR, keeping a single row per CDR3 protein. The table shows 200,000 or so distinct CDR3 sequences, with 6.3% occurring only once. Sequences were derived from PBMCs, sampled before TCRalphabeta/CD19-depleted stem cell transplant. The receptors here all came from a girl under two years old with combined immunodeficiency, due to receive a stem cell transplant.

Many counts were recorded for this clonotype. The J gene is TRBJ2-7, the V gene TRBV7-2; 7 nucleotides line up with TRBD2. Germline CDR1 reads SGHTA; CDR2 reads FQGNSA. Unmatched junction bases numbered 6, after V lost 5 bases and J lost 2 bases. The CDR3 has 14 amino acids. CDR3 nucleotides: TGTGCCAGCAGCCGCGCGGGGGAAACCTACGAGCAGTACTTC. Translated, it gives CASSRAGETYEQYF.

This clonotype was recorded many times. The chain joins TRBV20-1 to TRBJ2-5; 7 nucleotides match TRBD2. Trimming at V came to 3 bases and at J to 5 bases, leaving 12 bases not matched to a gene. Germline V lookup: CDR1 DFQATT, CDR2 SNEGSKA (reference sequence). The CDR3 is 15 residues long. CDR3 nucleotide sequence: TGCAGTGCTAGGGGTGAAGGACTAGGATCTGAGACCCAGTACTTC. It translates to CSARGEGLGSETQYF.

This clonotype has more than one count but fewer than ten. J is TRBJ2-1 and V is TRBV4-3, with 10 bases lining up with TRBD2. Trimming removed 0 bases from V and 6 bases from J; junction bases left unmatched: 5. The germline V gene encodes CDR1 LGHNA and CDR2 YSLEER. This CDR3 is built from 16 residues. The CDR3: CASSQDSLAGVNEQFF. In DNA form, the CDR3 reads TGCGCCAGCAGCCAAGATTCCCTAGCGGGGGTCAATGAGCAGTTCTTC.